Sequencing of this T cell receptor beta chain was carried out in a study of T cell responses to AZD1222 COVID-19 vaccine. The wider study: Pooled together were second doses at about 4 or about 12 weeks.

Profiling relied on immunoSEQ multiplex PCR, and the TCRdb table lists in-frame clones only, not all of them. Of under 95,000 clones detected, approximately 86% appear once; the ten largest clones hold over 7.5%. Deletions cut 4 bases from V and 0 bases from J, with 10 bases between. From germline, CDR1 is PRHDT and CDR2 FYEKMQ (reference sequence). The CDR3 covers 15 residues. As to this clone: The target antigen is unknown.

Study outcomes and limitations: Donors were chiefly white British, with a greater number of females, and clonal diversity was perhaps underestimated. Spike-specific TCR breadth and depth grew following two AZD1222 doses. Repertoire sampling happened only post peak T cell response.

The starting material was peripheral blood, obtained on day 0 of AZD1222 vaccination. The sequence was collected from an adult in good health. V and J are TRBV13 and TRBJ1-5; D remains unclear. Here the CDR3 DNA reads TGTGCCAGCAGCTCCCACAAGTATAGCAATCAGCCCCAGCATTTT. This translates into CASSSHKYSNQPQHF.